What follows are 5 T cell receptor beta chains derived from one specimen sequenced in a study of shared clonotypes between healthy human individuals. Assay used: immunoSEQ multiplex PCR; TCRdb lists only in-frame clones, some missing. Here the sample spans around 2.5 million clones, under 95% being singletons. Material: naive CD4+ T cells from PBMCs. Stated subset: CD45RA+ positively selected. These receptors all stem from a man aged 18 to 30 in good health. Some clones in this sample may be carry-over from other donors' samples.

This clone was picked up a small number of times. This CDR3 is CASSAHVAANTGELFF. CDR3 DNA: TGTGCCAGCAGCGCTCACGTGGCCGCGAACACCGGGGAGCTGTTTTTT. The chain joins TRBV7-2 to TRBJ2-2; the D is unclear. The CDR3 contains 16 residues. Trimming removed 5 bases at V and 0 bases at J, with 13 bases between. The V gene's germline CDR1 is SGHTA and CDR2 FQGNSA.

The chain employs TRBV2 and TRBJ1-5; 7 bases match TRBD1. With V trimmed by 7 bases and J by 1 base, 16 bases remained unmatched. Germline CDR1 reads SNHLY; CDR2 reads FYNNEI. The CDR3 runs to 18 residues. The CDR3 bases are TGTGCCAGCAATCGACAGGGTAAAGGAGCCTTAAGCAATCAGCCCCAGCATTTT. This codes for CASNRQGKGALSNQPQHF.

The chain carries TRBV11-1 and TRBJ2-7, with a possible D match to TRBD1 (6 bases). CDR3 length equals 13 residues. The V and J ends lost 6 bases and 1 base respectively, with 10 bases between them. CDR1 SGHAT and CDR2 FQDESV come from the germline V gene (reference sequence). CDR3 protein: CASSYGQSYEQYF. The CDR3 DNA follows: TGTGCCAGCAGTTATGGACAGTCCTACGAGCAGTACTTC.

The chain's CDR3 is CASSLGDSYGYTF. Written as DNA, the CDR3 is TGCGCCAGCAGCTTGGGCGACAGCTATGGCTACACCTTC. The chain has TRBV5-1 and TRBJ1-2; tentative D call: TRBD1 (5 bases). V was cut by 0 bases and J by 4 bases, with 7 bases left in between. This CDR3 spans 13 amino acids. Germline V gene sequence: CDR1 SGHRS, CDR2 YFSETQ. The full variable domain, its missing parts supplied by reference TRBV5-1 and TRBJ1-2, is KAGVTQTPRYLIKTRGQQVTLSCSPISGHRSVSWYQQTPGQGLQFLFEYFSETQRNKGNFPGRFSGRQFSNSRSEMNVSTLELGDSALYLCASSLGDSYGYTFGSGTRLTVV.

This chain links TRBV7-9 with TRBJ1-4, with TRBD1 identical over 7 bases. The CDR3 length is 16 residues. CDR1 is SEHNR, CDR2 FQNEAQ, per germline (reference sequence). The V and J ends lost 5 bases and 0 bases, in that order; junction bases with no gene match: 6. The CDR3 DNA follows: TGTGCCAGCAGCCCAAGACAGGGAGCAACTAATGAAAAACTGTTTTTT. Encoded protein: CASSPRQGATNEKLFF.